The present T cell receptor (beta chain) was sequenced within a study of T-cell reconstitution after alpha-beta-depleted transplantation in children. This clonotype was picked up a small number of times. The CDR3 consists of 11 residues. The V and J ends lost 7 bases and 7 bases respectively, with 7 bases between them. The V gene's germline CDR1 is SEHNR and CDR2 FQNEAQ (reference sequence). A library of TCRbeta sequences, prepared with unique molecular identifiers, was generated. TCRdb independently ran MiXCR on the PCR reads; one entry per CDR3 protein. The sample yields about 500,000 distinct CDR3 sequences, approximately 10% seen once.

The sequence came from a female patient aged 2 to 10 who had a stem cell transplant for aplastic anemia, so the T cells may come from the graft donor. The sequenced sample was PBMCs, mostly from graft donor cells, obtained 180 days after TCRalphabeta/CD19-depleted stem cell transplant. The gene calls are TRBV7-9 and TRBJ1-4, with no clear D. For the CDR3, the DNA is TGTGCCAGCACCTTCTCTGAAAAACTGTTTTTT. Amino acid sequence: CASTFSEKLFF.